The 3 T cell receptor beta chains below were found in one sample sequenced in a study of technical replicates of blood from a handful of donors. Method: immunoSEQ multiplex PCR; TCRdb's copy keeps in-frame clones and lacks some. The table records more than 90,000 clones, around 95% of them present only once. The sequenced material came from T cells isolated from PBMCs. These receptors were obtained from a human donor in good health.

Turning to this clone: The germline gene is not matched at one end of the junction; a read error may be the cause. The chain recombines TRBV30 with TRBJ1-2; the D gene is possibly TRBD1 (5 bases). The CDR3 extends over 14 amino acids. Germline CDR1 GTSNPN, CDR2 SVGIG (reference sequence). CDR3 sequence reads: CACPGGTSNYGYTF. CDR3 coding DNA: TGTGCCTGTCCTGGAGGGACCTCTAATTATGGCTACACCTTC. Together with reference TRBV30 and TRBJ1-2, the CDR3 gives the full variable domain: SQTIHQWPATLVQPVGSPLSLECTVEGTSNPNLYWYRQAAGRGLQLLFYSVGIGQISSEVPQNLSASRPQDRQFILSSKKLLLSDSGFYLCACPGGTSNYGYTFGSGTRLTVV.

This sequence joins TRBV27 and TRBJ2-3; D uncertain. Trimming shortened V by 5 bases and J by 8 bases, and 14 bases separated the two germline ends. CDR1 is MNHEY, CDR2 SMNVEV, per germline (reference sequence). This CDR3 is built from 13 residues. DNA for the CDR3: TGTGCCAGCAGTCCGAGCTCTAGAGCTACGCAGTATTTT. Amino acid sequence: CASSPSSRATQYF.

This chain connects TRBV5-1 to TRBJ1-2; D is uncertain. The V end lost 0 bases, the J end lost 8 bases, and 11 bases lay between the germline ends. Per the germline V gene, CDR1 is SGHRS and CDR2 is YFSETQ. The CDR3 has 13 residues. The CDR3 DNA is TGCGCCAGCAGCTTGGAAGCAGGCGGGGGCTACACCTTC. It is translated as CASSLEAGGGYTF. Drawing the rest from reference TRBV5-1 and TRBJ1-2, the complete variable domain is KAGVTQTPRYLIKTRGQQVTLSCSPISGHRSVSWYQQTPGQGLQFLFEYFSETQRNKGNFPGRFSGRQFSNSRSEMNVSTLELGDSALYLCASSLEAGGGYTFGSGTRLTVV.